This entry features one T cell receptor beta chain sequence. This sample is part of a study of T cell repertoires in cytomegalovirus infection. This CDR3 is built from 12 residues. Germline lookup yields CDR1 DFQATT and CDR2 SNEGSKA (reference sequence). V lost 4 bases and J lost 2, with 6 bases in between. Using its own MiXCR run on the reads, TCRdb lists one record per CDR3 protein. The sample has more than 140,000 distinct CDR3 sequences, about 6.3% seen once; the top ten hold roughly 18%. The V and J genes are TRBV20-1 and TRBJ1-5; D uncertain. Sequences were obtained from PBMCs. The sequence was collected from a human donor in good health (CMV status not recorded). Some clones in this sample may be carry-over from other donors' samples. CDR3 loop: CSAKSGNQPQHF. The CDR3 DNA sequence: TGCAGTGCTAAGAGTGGCAATCAGCCCCAGCATTTT.